These 17 T cell receptor beta chains share one sample of origin, sequenced in a study of T cell responses to AZD1222 COVID-19 vaccine. This table comes from immunoSEQ multiplex PCR, and its TCRdb copy is limited to in-frame clones, with some not included. The sample has some 200,000 clones, roughly 90% seen once. The material sequenced was peripheral blood, taken 28 days after the second AZD1222 dose. The receptors shown here come from an adult who received the AZD1222 COVID-19 vaccine.

The rearrangement links TRBV28 to TRBJ1-2, with a weak D call TRBD1 (6 bases). Trimming removed 7 bases at V and 9 bases at J, with 18 bases between. Germline lookup yields CDR1 MDHEN and CDR2 SYDVKM. This CDR3 is built from 13 residues. DNA of the CDR3: TGTGCCAGCAAGGGGGATCCTCTCGAGAGCTACACCTTC. This translates into CASKGDPLESYTF.

In DNA, the CDR3 is TGTGCCAGCAGTTACAGGGGAATGTACACTGAAGCTTTCTTT. Protein sequence: CASSYRGMYTEAFF. The V and J genes are TRBV6-2 or TRBV6-3 and TRBJ1-1; perhaps TRBD1 as D (5 bases). Trimming pared 2 bases from V and 3 bases from J, leaving 10 bases between. The CDR3 consists of 14 residues. The germline V gene encodes CDR1 MNHEY and CDR2 SVGEGT.

This clone was recorded only once. DNA for the CDR3: TGTGCCTGGAGTACCGTGACAAACACCGGGGAGCTGTTTTTT. Encoded protein: CAWSTVTNTGELFF. V usage is TRBV30 and J usage is TRBJ2-2; D is uncertain. Germline CDR1 and CDR2: GTSNPN and SVGIG (reference sequence). This CDR3 has 14 amino acids. V lost 2 bases to trimming and J lost 2 bases, with 9 bases between them.

The V gene is TRBV20-1, the J gene TRBJ2-1; possibly TRBD1 or TRBD2 for D (5 bases each). Germline CDR1 reads DFQATT; CDR2 reads SNEGSKA (reference sequence). The CDR3 spans 16 residues. V lost 3 bases and J lost 7, with 22 bases in between. The CDR3 is CSASVKRGFSYNEQFF. For the CDR3, the DNA is TGCAGTGCTAGTGTAAAGAGGGGTTTTTCGTATAATGAGCAGTTCTTC.

The V and J genes are TRBV15 and TRBJ2-1, with 13 bases lining up with TRBD2. J lost 6 bases, V lost 1 base, and 3 bases had no gene match. This CDR3 is built from 16 residues. The germline V gene has CDR1 LNHNV and CDR2 YYDKDF (reference sequence). The CDR3 bases are TGTGCCACCAGCAGAGTTAGGACTAGCGGGAGCAATGAGCAGTTCTTC. Its translation: CATSRVRTSGSNEQFF.

The rearrangement links TRBV19 to TRBJ1-5, with 7 bases aligning to TRBD1. In germline, CDR1 is LNHDA, CDR2 SQIVND (reference sequence). The CDR3 spans 16 residues. Unmatched junction bases numbered 12, after V lost 3 bases and J lost 7 bases. This CDR3 is CASSILGQAWGQPQHF. The DNA for the CDR3 is TGTGCCAGTAGTATTCTTGGACAGGCCTGGGGACAGCCCCAGCATTTT.

This sequence joins TRBV7-9 and TRBJ1-6, with TRBD1 matching 7 bases. The V gene's germline CDR1 is SEHNR and CDR2 FQNEAQ (reference sequence). The CDR3 is made up of 13 amino acids. Trimming removed 5 bases from V and 7 bases from J; junction bases left unmatched: 2. CDR3 in DNA: TGTGCCAGCAGCCCAGGGGGGAATTCACCCCTCCACTTT. It translates to CASSPGGNSPLHF.

The J gene is TRBJ2-7, the V gene TRBV11-3; D possibly corresponds to TRBD2 (7 bases). The CDR3 consists of 15 residues. CDR1 SGHNT and CDR2 YENEEA come from the germline V gene. Trimming left V 4 bases short and J 4 bases short, with 17 bases between. CDR3 region: CASSSRRGGKYEQYF. The CDR3 nucleotides read TGTGCCAGCAGCTCCCGAAGGGGGGGGAAATACGAGCAGTACTTC.

The CDR3, as DNA: TGTGCCAGTAGTATAGTTTCGGCATTAACACGGGGAGTCACTGAAGCTTTCTTT. This gives the protein CASSIVSALTRGVTEAFF. This chain joins TRBV19 and TRBJ1-1; no reliable D call. CDR3 length equals 18 residues. V lost 1 base and J 4 bases, leaving 22 bases between the germline ends. CDR1 and CDR2 (germline): LNHDA, SQIVND (reference sequence).

This clone has a single count. This sequence joins TRBV18 and TRBJ2-7, with 14 nucleotides matching TRBD2. Germline CDR1 and CDR2: KGHSH and LQKENI. The V and J ends lost 2 bases and 5 bases, in that order; junction bases with no gene match: 2. CDR3 length: 15 residues. CDR3 coding DNA: TGTGCCAGCTCACCAGGGACTAGCGGGAGTAACGAGCAGTACTTC. Its translation: CASSPGTSGSNEQYF.

The J gene is TRBJ1-2, the V gene TRBV19, with D perhaps TRBD1 (6 bases). Between the trimmed V and J ends, which lost 5 bases and 2 bases, there was a span of 15 bases. The V gene's germline CDR1 is LNHDA and CDR2 SQIVND (reference sequence). The CDR3 is 15 residues long. The CDR3 nucleotides are TGTGCCAGTAGTTTTCCGGGACAAGTAAACTATGGCTACACCTTC. Protein: CASSFPGQVNYGYTF. The full variable domain, with the rest looked up from reference TRBV19 and TRBJ1-2, is DGGITQSPKYLFRKEGQNVTLSCEQNLNHDAMYWYRQDPGQGLRLIYYSQIVNDFQKGDIAEGYSVSREKKESFPLTVTSAQKNPTAFYLCASSFPGQVNYGYTFGSGTRLTVV.

The chain couples TRBV19 to TRBJ2-1; 9 bases align to TRBD2. The trim removed 5 bases at V and 5 bases at J, leaving 7 bases unmatched. In germline, CDR1 is LNHDA, CDR2 SQIVND (reference sequence). The CDR3 loop spans 15 amino acids. The CDR3 sequence: CASSAWGLADNEQFF. CDR3 nucleotide sequence: TGTGCCAGTAGTGCCTGGGGACTAGCCGACAATGAGCAGTTCTTC.

The chain recombines TRBV30 with TRBJ2-3, with a weak D call TRBD2 (5 bases). CDR1 and CDR2 (germline): GTSNPN, SVGIG (reference sequence). The CDR3 is made up of 13 amino acids. V lost 4 bases and J 3 bases, leaving 11 bases between the germline ends. CDR3 in amino acids: CAWNLLGTDTQYF. The CDR3, as DNA: TGTGCCTGGAACCTACTAGGAACAGATACGCAGTATTTT.

The chain links TRBV28 to TRBJ2-2; D gene unclear. The CDR3 sequence is 15 residues long. Trimming took off 5 bases at V and 6 bases at J, with 16 bases between the two ends. CDR1 and CDR2 from the germline V gene are MDHEN and SYDVKM. CDR3 coding DNA: TGTGCCAGCAGTCCCCCACGTGTCGTGGCCGGGGAGCTGTTTTTT. Translated, it gives CASSPPRVVAGELFF.

This clone was found a few times. The rearrangement joins TRBV21-1 to TRBJ2-3; whether TRBD2, the table's D call, matches the DNA was not checked. TRBV21-1 represents a pseudogene. CDR3 length equals 16 residues. CDR3 DNA: TGTGCCAGCAACTCCCAAACTTCAAATAGCACAGATACGCAGTATTTT. Translating it yields CASNSQTSNSTDTQYF.

The chain recombines TRBV6-6 with TRBJ2-2; 8 nucleotides align to TRBD2. CDR3 length equals 15 residues. Per the germline V gene, CDR1 is MNHNY and CDR2 is SVGAGI (reference sequence). V was pared by 5 bases and J by 7 bases, with 9 bases of the junction left unmatched. The DNA of the CDR3 is TGTGCCAGCAGTCCTAAGCGGGAGACCTTCGGGGAGCTGTTTTTT. Amino acids: CASSPKRETFGELFF.

This chain joins TRBV6-1 and TRBJ2-7, with D maybe TRBD1 (6 bases). This CDR3 region has 13 residues. Looked up from germline, CDR1 is MNHNS and CDR2 is SASEGT. V dropped 0 bases and J dropped 13 bases, with 16 bases sitting between them. The CDR3 region is CASSEAQGGYGYF. CDR3 nucleotide sequence: TGTGCCAGCAGTGAAGCGCAAGGGGGTTACGGATACTTC.